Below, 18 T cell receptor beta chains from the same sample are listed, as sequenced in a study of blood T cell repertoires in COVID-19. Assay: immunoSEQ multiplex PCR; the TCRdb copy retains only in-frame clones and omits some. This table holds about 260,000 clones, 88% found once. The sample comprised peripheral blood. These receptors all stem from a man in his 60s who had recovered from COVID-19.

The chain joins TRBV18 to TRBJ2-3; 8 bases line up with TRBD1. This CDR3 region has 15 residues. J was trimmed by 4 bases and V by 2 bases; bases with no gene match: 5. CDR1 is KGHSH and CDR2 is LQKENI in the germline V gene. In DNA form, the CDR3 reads TGTGCCAGCTCACCAGCAGGGGGCGCGGCAGATACGCAGTATTTT. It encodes CASSPAGGAADTQYF.

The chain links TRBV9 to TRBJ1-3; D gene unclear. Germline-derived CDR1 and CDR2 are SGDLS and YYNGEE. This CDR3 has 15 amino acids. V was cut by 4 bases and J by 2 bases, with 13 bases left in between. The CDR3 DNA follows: TGTGCCAGCAGCCCCGCGGGCAGTACTGGAAACACCATATATTTT. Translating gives CASSPAGSTGNTIYF.

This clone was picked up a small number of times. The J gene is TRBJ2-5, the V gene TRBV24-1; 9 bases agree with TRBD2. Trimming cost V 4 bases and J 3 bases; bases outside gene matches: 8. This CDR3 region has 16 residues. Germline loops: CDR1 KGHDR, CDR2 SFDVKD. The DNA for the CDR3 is TGTGCCACCAGTGACCCTGAGACTAGCGGTGAAGAGACCCAGTACTTC. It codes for CATSDPETSGEETQYF.

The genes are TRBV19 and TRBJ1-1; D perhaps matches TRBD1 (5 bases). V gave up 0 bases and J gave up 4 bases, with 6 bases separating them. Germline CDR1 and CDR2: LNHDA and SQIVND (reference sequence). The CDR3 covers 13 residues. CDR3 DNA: TGTGCCAGTAGTATAGAGGGGCTCACTGAAGCTTTCTTT. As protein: CASSIEGLTEAFF.

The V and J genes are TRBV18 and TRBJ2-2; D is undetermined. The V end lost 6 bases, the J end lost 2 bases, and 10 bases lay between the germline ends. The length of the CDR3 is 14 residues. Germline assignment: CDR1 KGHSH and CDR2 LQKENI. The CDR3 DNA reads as TGTGCCAGCTCCCCAGGCATTAACACCGGGGAGCTGTTTTTT. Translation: CASSPGINTGELFF.

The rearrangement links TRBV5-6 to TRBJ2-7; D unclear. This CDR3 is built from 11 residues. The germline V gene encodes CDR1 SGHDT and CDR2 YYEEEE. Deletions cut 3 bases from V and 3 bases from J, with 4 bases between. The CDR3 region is CASSSVYEQYF. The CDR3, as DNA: TGTGCCAGCAGCTCAGTCTACGAGCAGTACTTC.

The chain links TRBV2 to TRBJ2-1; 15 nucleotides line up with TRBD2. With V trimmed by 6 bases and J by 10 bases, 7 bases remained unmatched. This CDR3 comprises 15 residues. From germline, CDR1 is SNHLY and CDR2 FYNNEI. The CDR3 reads CASRGLAGGGREQFF. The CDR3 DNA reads TGTGCCAGCAGGGGACTAGCGGGGGGTGGTCGGGAGCAGTTCTTC.

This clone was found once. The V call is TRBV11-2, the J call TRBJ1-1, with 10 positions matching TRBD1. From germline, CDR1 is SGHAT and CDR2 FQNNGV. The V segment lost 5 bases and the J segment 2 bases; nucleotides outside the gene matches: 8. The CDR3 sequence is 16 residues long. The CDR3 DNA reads TGTGCCAGCAGCCCCCGGACAGGGGGGGTAAACACTGAAGCTTTCTTT. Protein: CASSPRTGGVNTEAFF.

The CDR3 region is CASNPGQGATEAFF. In nucleotides, the CDR3 is TGCGCCAGCAACCCCGGACAGGGGGCCACTGAAGCTTTCTTT. The chain is built from TRBV5-1 and TRBJ1-1; 11 positions agree with TRBD1. Germline assignment: CDR1 SGHRS and CDR2 YFSETQ. Trimming cost V 6 bases and J 4 bases; bases outside gene matches: 5. CDR3 length equals 14 residues.

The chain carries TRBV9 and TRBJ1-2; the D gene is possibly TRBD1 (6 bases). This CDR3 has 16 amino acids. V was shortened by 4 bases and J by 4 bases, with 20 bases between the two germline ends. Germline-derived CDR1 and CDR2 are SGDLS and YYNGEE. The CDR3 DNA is TGTGCCAGCAGCCCGAGCCCCGGAAGGGGGAGCTATGGCTACACCTTC. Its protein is CASSPSPGRGSYGYTF.

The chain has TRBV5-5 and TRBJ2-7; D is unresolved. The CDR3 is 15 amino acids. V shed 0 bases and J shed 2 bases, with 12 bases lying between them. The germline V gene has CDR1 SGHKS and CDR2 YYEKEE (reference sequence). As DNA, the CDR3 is TGTGCCAGCAGCTTGGGGCCCGCCGTCGCCTACGAGCAGTACTTC. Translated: CASSLGPAVAYEQYF. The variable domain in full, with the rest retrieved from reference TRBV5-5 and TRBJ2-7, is DAGVTQSPTHLIKTRGQQVTLRCSPISGHKSVSWYQQVLGQGPQFIFQYYEKEERGRGNFPDRFSARQFPNYSSELNVNALLLGDSALYLCASSLGPAVAYEQYFGPGTRLTVT.

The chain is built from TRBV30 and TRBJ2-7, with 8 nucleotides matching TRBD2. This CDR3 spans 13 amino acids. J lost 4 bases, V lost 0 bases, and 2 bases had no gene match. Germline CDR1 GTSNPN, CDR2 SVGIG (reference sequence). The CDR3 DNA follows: TGTGCCTGGAGTGTAACGGGGGGGTACGAGCAGTACTTC. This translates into CAWSVTGGYEQYF. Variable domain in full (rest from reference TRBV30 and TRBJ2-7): SQTIHQWPATLVQPVGSPLSLECTVEGTSNPNLYWYRQAAGRGLQLLFYSVGIGQISSEVPQNLSASRPQDRQFILSSKKLLLSDSGFYLCAWSVTGGYEQYFGPGTRLTVT.

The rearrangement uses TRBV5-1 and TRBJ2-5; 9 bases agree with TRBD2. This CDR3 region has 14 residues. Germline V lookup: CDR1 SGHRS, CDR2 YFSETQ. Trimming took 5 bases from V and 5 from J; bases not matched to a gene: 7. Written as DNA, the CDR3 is TGCGCCAGCAGACACAGCGGGGGGTTGGAGACCCAGTACTTC. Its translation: CASRHSGGLETQYF.

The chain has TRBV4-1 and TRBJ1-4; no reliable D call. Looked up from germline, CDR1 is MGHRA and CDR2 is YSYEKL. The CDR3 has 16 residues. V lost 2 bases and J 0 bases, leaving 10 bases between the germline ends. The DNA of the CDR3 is TGCGCCAGCAGCCAACGAGCCTCCGCAACTAATGAAAAACTGTTTTTT. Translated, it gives CASSQRASATNEKLFF.

CDR3 nucleotides: TGTGCCAGCGGCGCGGCGGGGGGCACCGGGGAGCTGTTTTTT. Amino acids: CASGAAGGTGELFF. The chain joins TRBV7-2 to TRBJ2-2; 8 bases agree with TRBD2. The J segment lost 4 bases and the V segment lost 8 bases, leaving 6 bases of the junction unmatched. The germline CDR1 and CDR2 sequences are SGHTA and FQGNSA. This CDR3 has 14 amino acids. The full variable domain, its missing parts supplied by reference TRBV7-2 and TRBJ2-2, is GAGVSQSPSNKVTEKGKDVELRCDPISGHTALYWYRQSLGQGLEFLIYFQGNSAPDKSGLPSDRFSAERTGGSVSTLTIQRTQQEDSAVYLCASGAAGGTGELFFGEGSRLTVL.

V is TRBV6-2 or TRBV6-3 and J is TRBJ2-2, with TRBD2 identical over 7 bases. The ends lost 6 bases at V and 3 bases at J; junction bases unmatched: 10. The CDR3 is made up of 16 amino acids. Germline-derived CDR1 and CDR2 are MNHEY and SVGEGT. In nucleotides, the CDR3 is TGTGCCAGCAGCCCTTGGAGCAGCGGGGACACCGGGGAGCTGTTTTTT. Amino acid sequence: CASSPWSSGDTGELFF.

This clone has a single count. The CDR3 loop is CASRQGANTGELFF. Here the CDR3 DNA reads TGTGCCAGCAGGCAGGGGGCGAACACCGGGGAGCTGTTTTTT. J is TRBJ2-2 and V is TRBV13, with 7 bases lining up with TRBD1. The trim removed 6 bases at V and 0 bases at J, leaving 1 base unmatched. CDR3 length: 14 amino acids. CDR1 and CDR2 from the germline V gene are PRHDT and FYEKMQ (reference sequence).

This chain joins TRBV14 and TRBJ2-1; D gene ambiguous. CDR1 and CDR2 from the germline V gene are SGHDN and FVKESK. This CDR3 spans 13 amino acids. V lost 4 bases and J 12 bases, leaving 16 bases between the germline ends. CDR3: CASSRAFSEGQFF. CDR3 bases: TGTGCCAGCAGCCGGGCCTTTTCGGAAGGGCAGTTCTTC.